Each of the 9 T cell receptor beta chains below was sequenced from the same sample in a study of blood T cells in healthy people across ages. The use of a sample-barcoded 5' primer and a J-beta primer mix characterized a second PCR of about 7 to 12 cycles. TCRdb recomputed calls from the 5' RACE reads with MiXCR, one row per CDR3 protein. Of roughly 800,000 distinct CDR3 sequences detected, roughly 64% appear once; the ten largest clones hold approximately 23%. The specimen sequenced was blood. These receptors came from a man aged 25-45 years in good health.

A few counts support this clonotype. V is TRBV20-1 and J is TRBJ2-7, with a weak D call TRBD2 (5 bases). V was cut by 5 bases and J by 4 bases, with 9 bases left in between. The CDR3 runs 11 residues. Looked up from germline, CDR1 is DFQATT and CDR2 is SNEGSKA (reference sequence). The CDR3 DNA sequence: TGCAGTGCTTCCACTAGTTACGAGCAGTACTTC. Its translation: CSASTSYEQYF.

The chain couples TRBV7-6 to TRBJ2-7; tentative D call: TRBD1 (6 bases). The length of the CDR3 is 15 residues. The ends were cut back, 1 base at V and 0 bases at J, with 10 bases in the middle. Germline values: CDR1 SGHVS, CDR2 FNYEAQ. Written as DNA, the CDR3 is TGTGCCAGCAGCTTAGGGCAGGGGACCTCCTACGAGCAGTACTTC. It yields the protein CASSLGQGTSYEQYF.

The gene calls are TRBV29-1 and TRBJ2-1; tentatively, D is TRBD1 (5 bases). Trimming took 7 bases from V and 2 from J, leaving 15 bases between them. Per the germline V gene, CDR1 is SQVTM and CDR2 is ANQGSEA. The CDR3 is 14 amino acids. CDR3 residues: CSGQGGAAYNEQFF. In nucleotides, the CDR3 is TGCAGCGGGCAGGGCGGCGCTGCCTACAATGAGCAGTTCTTC.

The V and J genes are TRBV3-1 and TRBJ2-7; D is uncertain. Trimming took off 0 bases at V and 3 bases at J, with 21 bases between the two ends. The germline V gene encodes CDR1 LGHDT and CDR2 YNNKEL (reference sequence). There are 18 residues in the CDR3. CDR3 protein: CASSQESQKEALRYEQYF. For the CDR3, the DNA is TGTGCCAGCAGCCAAGAAAGTCAAAAAGAAGCCCTCCGCTACGAGCAGTACTTC.

The chain links TRBV5-1 to TRBJ1-1; D gene uncertain. The CDR3 contains 15 residues. Germline CDR1 and CDR2: SGHRS and YFSETQ. V shed 0 bases and J shed 1 base, with 10 bases lying between them. The CDR3 DNA reads TGCGCCAGCAGCTTGGGCCTGAAAACGAACACTGAAGCTTTCTTT. The encoded protein is CASSLGLKTNTEAFF.

The chain links TRBV6-2 or TRBV6-3 to TRBJ2-3; the D gene is possibly TRBD2 (7 bases). This CDR3 has 16 residues. Germline CDR1 and CDR2: MNHEY and SVGEGT. V lost 6 bases to trimming and J lost 4 bases, with 20 bases between them. The CDR3 loop is CASRLKNRGGADTQYF. The CDR3 DNA reads TGTGCCAGCAGACTCAAGAACCGCGGGGGCGCAGATACGCAGTATTTT.

The CDR3 region is CASSVGAASGQYEQYF. The CDR3 region has the DNA TGTGCCAGCAGCGTCGGCGCGGCTAGCGGGCAATACGAGCAGTACTTC. The chain links TRBV9 to TRBJ2-7, with 8 bases identical to TRBD2. The CDR3 length is 16 residues. The germline CDR1 and CDR2 sequences are SGDLS and YYNGEE. With V trimmed by 2 bases and J by 4 bases, 11 bases remained unmatched.

This clonotype was counted only a few times. The chain has TRBV10-3 and TRBJ2-1; D is tentatively TRBD1 or TRBD2 (5 bases each). V was clipped by 9 bases and J by 6 bases, with 12 bases between them. CDR3 length: 12 residues. CDR1 is ENHRY and CDR2 is SYGVKD in the germline V gene. CDR3 coding DNA: TGTGCCATAGGGACCGCCAGCAATGAGCAGTTCTTC. Protein: CAIGTASNEQFF.

The V and J genes are TRBV3-1 and TRBJ2-3; D call uncertain. This CDR3 spans 14 amino acids. Germline CDR1 reads LGHDT; CDR2 reads YNNKEL (reference sequence). Trimming removed 2 bases from V and 0 bases from J, with 6 bases in between. DNA of the CDR3: TGTGCCAGCAGCCAACGACCTAGCACAGATACGCAGTATTTT. Translating gives CASSQRPSTDTQYF.